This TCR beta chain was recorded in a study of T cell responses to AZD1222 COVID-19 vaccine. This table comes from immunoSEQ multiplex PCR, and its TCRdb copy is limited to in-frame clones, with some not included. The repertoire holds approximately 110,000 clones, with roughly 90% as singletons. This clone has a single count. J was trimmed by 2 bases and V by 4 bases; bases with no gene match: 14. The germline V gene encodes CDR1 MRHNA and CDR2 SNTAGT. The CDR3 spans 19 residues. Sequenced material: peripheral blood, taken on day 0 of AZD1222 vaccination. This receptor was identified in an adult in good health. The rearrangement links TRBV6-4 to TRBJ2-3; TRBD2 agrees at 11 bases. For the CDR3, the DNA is TGTGCCAGCAGTGGACTAGCGGGACCGAATCTTCCAGACACAGATACGCAGTATTTT. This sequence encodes CASSGLAGPNLPDTDTQYF.